This TCR beta chain was retrieved from a study of shared clonotypes between healthy human individuals. Study results and limitations: With few donors, the genetic and exposure-history diversity represented was limited.

Each of the donors was a healthy adult who was HIV-negative and had not had a recent acute infection or vaccination. CD45RA-negative memory and CD45RA+ naive subsets were split from the CD4+ cells. The V and J ends lost 0 bases and 6 bases respectively, with 11 bases between them. The germline gives CDR1 MNHEY, CDR2 SMNVEV (reference sequence). This CDR3 spans 14 amino acids. Note on this clone: Its antigen is unidentified.

A roughly 220 ng quantity of DNA, tens of thousands of T cell genomes, went into the sorted-subset replicate PCRs. Clones were sequenced by immunoSEQ multiplex PCR, and TCRdb holds only the in-frame ones, with some missing. The sample records roughly 2.4 million clones, approximately 95% being singletons. Input material: naive CD4+ T cells sorted from blood. Specified subset: CD45RA+ positively selected. The sequence derives from a man younger than 35 in good health. This chain links TRBV27 with TRBJ1-1; no clear D. The CDR3 here is CASSLSGRGAEAFF. CDR3 DNA sequence: TGTGCCAGCAGTTTATCTGGGCGGGGTGCTGAAGCTTTCTTT.